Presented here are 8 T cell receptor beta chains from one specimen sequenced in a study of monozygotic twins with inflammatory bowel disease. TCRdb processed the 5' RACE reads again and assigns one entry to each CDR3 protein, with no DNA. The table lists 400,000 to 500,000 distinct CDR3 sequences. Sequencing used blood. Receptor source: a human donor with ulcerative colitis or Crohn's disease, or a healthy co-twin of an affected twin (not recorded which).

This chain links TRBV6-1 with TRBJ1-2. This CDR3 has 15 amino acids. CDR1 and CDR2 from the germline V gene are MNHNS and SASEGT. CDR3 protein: CASSEEFWQTHGYTF.

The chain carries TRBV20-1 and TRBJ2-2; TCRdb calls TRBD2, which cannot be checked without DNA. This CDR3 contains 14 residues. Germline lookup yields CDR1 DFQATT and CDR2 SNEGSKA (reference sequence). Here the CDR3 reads CSASPGLNTGELFF.

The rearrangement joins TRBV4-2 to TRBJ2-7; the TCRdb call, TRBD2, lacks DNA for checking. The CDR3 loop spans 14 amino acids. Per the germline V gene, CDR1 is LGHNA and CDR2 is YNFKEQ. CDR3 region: CASSPGGVAYEQYF.

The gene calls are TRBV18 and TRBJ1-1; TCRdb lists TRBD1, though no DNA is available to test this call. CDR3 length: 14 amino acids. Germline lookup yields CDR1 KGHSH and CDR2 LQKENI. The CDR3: CASSPSQGITEAFF.

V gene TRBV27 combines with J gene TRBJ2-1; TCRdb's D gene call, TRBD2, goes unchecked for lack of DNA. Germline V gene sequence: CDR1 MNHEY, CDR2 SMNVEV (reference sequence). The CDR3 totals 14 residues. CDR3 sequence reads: CASSLLARANEQFF.

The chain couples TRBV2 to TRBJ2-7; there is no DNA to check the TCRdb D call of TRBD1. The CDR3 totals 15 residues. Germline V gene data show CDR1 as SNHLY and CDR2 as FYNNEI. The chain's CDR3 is CASSAGQGGTYEQYF.

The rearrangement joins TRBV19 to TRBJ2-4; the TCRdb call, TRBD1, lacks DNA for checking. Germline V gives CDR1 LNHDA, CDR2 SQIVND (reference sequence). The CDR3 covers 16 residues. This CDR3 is CASSPSAGETKNIQYF.

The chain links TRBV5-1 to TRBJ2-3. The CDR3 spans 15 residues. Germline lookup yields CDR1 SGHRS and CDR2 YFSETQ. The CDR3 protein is CASRLGTASTDTQYF. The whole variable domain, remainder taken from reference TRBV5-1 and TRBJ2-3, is KAGVTQTPRYLIKTRGQQVTLSCSPISGHRSVSWYQQTPGQGLQFLFEYFSETQRNKGNFPGRFSGRQFSNSRSEMNVSTLELGDSALYLCASRLGTASTDTQYFGPGTRLTVL.